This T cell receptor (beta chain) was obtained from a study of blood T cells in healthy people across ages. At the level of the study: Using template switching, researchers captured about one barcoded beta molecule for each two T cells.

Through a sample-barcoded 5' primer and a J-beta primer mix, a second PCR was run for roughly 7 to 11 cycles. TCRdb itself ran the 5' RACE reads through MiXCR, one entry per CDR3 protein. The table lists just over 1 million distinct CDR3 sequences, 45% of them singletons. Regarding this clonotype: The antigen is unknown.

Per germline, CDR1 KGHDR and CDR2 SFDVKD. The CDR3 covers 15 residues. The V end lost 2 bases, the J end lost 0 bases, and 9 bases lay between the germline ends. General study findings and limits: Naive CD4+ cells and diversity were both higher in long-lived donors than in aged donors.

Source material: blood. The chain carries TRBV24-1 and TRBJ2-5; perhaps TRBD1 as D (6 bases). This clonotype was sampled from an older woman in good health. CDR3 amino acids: CATSDSDRNQETQYF. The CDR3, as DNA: TGTGCCACCAGTGATTCGGACAGAAACCAAGAGACCCAGTACTTC.